What follows are 23 T cell receptor beta chains derived from one specimen sequenced in a study of T cells after yellow fever vaccination. In TCRdb, the 5' RACE reads were re-called with MiXCR into one record per CDR3 protein. The sample yields 100,000 to 150,000 distinct CDR3 sequences, 12% to 15% seen once. The sample in question was CD8+ T cells sorted from PBMCs, obtained 5 days after the yellow fever booster vaccination. The receptors were sampled from a man aged 18 to 35 who received the YFV17D yellow fever vaccine.

The rearrangement joins TRBV20-1 to TRBJ1-1; D is perhaps TRBD1 (5 bases). The CDR3 consists of 11 residues. Trimming removed 8 bases at V and 3 bases at J, with 10 bases between. The germline gives CDR1 DFQATT, CDR2 SNEGSKA (reference sequence). The CDR3 DNA follows: TGCAGTAGAAGGGGTCACACTGAAGCTTTCTTT. It specifies CSRRGHTEAFF.

In its sample, this clonotype was seen a few times. The gene calls are TRBV5-1 and TRBJ2-1; 9 bases line up with TRBD2. Germline V CDR1 and CDR2: SGHRS, YFSETQ. The CDR3 sequence is 19 residues long. Trimming cost V 4 bases and J 0 bases; bases outside gene matches: 14. The CDR3 coding sequence is TGCGCCAGCAGCCCCGGAGGAGTAGCGGGGGACCACTCCTACAATGAGCAGTTCTTC. This translates into CASSPGGVAGDHSYNEQFF.

The chain couples TRBV27 to TRBJ1-4; 7 bases fit TRBD1. Per germline, CDR1 MNHEY and CDR2 SMNVEV (reference sequence). Trimming cost V 6 bases and J 6 bases; bases outside gene matches: 7. The CDR3 extends over 14 amino acids. The CDR3 sequence is CASRETGPHEKLFF. For the CDR3, the DNA is TGTGCCAGCAGGGAGACAGGGCCACATGAAAAACTGTTTTTT.

The rearrangement links TRBV28 to TRBJ1-2; D is unclear. The CDR3 has 17 amino acids. Germline-derived CDR1 and CDR2 are MDHEN and SYDVKM. V was pared by 6 bases and J by 6 bases, with 26 bases between. The CDR3 DNA follows: TGTGCCAGCAGCCCTGGTCAGGTTGGCCGGGTTGTTGATGGCTACACCTTC. This encodes CASSPGQVGRVVDGYTF.

This clonotype appeared a few times. The rearrangement joins TRBV4-1 to TRBJ2-3; no clear D. This CDR3 is 15 amino acids long. Deletions cut 2 bases from V and 0 bases from J, with 9 bases between. The V gene's germline CDR1 is MGHRA and CDR2 YSYEKL. The CDR3 bases are TGCGCCAGCAGCCAAAGGTGGGTTAGCACAGATACGCAGTATTTT. Its protein is CASSQRWVSTDTQYF.

The V and J genes are TRBV7-6 and TRBJ2-6; D possibly corresponds to TRBD1 (5 bases). Trimming shortened V by 5 bases and J by 1 base, and 30 bases separated the two germline ends. Looked up from germline, CDR1 is SGHVS and CDR2 is FNYEAQ. CDR3 size: 22 residues. CDR3 sequence reads: CASSLYSSTDILRMSGANVLTF. The CDR3 DNA is TGTGCCAGCAGCCTCTACTCGTCGACAGACATCCTCAGGATGTCTGGGGCCAACGTCCTGACTTTC.

This clonotype was observed a few times. The V and J genes are TRBV4-2 and TRBJ1-1; TRBD1 matches 9 bases. The germline V gene has CDR1 LGHNA and CDR2 YNFKEQ. Trimming removed 1 base from V and 4 bases from J; junction bases left unmatched: 7. This CDR3 has 16 amino acids. CDR3 in amino acids: CASSQAGQGSITEAFF. CDR3 DNA: TGTGCCAGCAGCCAAGCAGGACAGGGGTCCATCACTGAAGCTTTCTTT.

This sequence joins TRBV6-1 and TRBJ2-7; 7 nucleotides agree with TRBD1. V was clipped by 6 bases and J by 4 bases; unmatched bases: 6. The germline CDR1 and CDR2 sequences are MNHNS and SASEGT. The CDR3 runs to 13 residues. The CDR3 is CASRIRTGYEQYV. The CDR3 coding sequence is TGTGCCAGCAGAATCCGGACAGGATACGAGCAGTACGTC.

This clonotype has only a few counts. The gene calls are TRBV13 and TRBJ2-7; 8 bases align to TRBD1. The CDR3 extends over 15 amino acids. Germline assignment: CDR1 PRHDT and CDR2 FYEKMQ (reference sequence). The J segment lost 7 bases and the V segment lost 5 bases, leaving 13 bases of the junction unmatched. The DNA for the CDR3 is TGTGCCAGCAGCGGGGGGACAGGTTCGAGGAGGGAGCAGTACTTC. Amino acid sequence: CASSGGTGSRREQYF.

This clonotype was observed at least ten times. The J gene is TRBJ2-2, the V gene TRBV7-7; D call uncertain. V gave up 1 base and J gave up 7 bases, with 4 bases separating them. CDR1 is SSHAT and CDR2 is FNYEAQ in the germline V gene (reference sequence). The CDR3 runs 12 residues. The CDR3 nucleotides are TGTGCCAGCAGCTTAGTCGGCGGGGAGCTGTTTTTT. Amino acids: CASSLVGGELFF.

This clonotype was counted between two and nine times. The rearrangement joins TRBV4-2 to TRBJ2-7; 9 positions agree with TRBD1. Germline V CDR1 and CDR2: LGHNA, YNFKEQ. The length of the CDR3 is 16 residues. V shed 0 bases, J shed 2 bases, and the junction held 5 bases outside the gene matches. This CDR3 reads CASSQDEGTGTYEQYF. The CDR3 coding sequence is TGTGCCAGCAGCCAAGATGAGGGGACAGGGACCTACGAGCAGTACTTC.

This clonotype was detected ten times or more. The chain employs TRBV5-8 and TRBJ2-5, with D unresolved. Germline V CDR1 and CDR2: SGHTS, YDEGEE. The CDR3 sequence is 15 residues long. Between the trimmed V and J ends, which lost 7 bases and 3 bases, there was a span of 19 bases. The CDR3 DNA sequence: TGTGCCAGCCTCTCCTGGGTTGACTTTGAAGAGACCCAGTACTTC. Translation: CASLSWVDFEETQYF. The full variable domain, with the rest looked up from reference TRBV5-8 and TRBJ2-5, is EAGVTQSPTHLIKTRGQQATLRCSPISGHTSVYWYQQALGLGLQFLLWYDEGEERNRGNFPPRFSGRQFPNYSSELNVNALELEDSALYLCASLSWVDFEETQYFGPGTRLLVL.

This clonotype was detected a few times. The V gene is TRBV4-3, the J gene TRBJ1-1, with D possibly TRBD1 on 5 matching bases. The germline V gene has CDR1 LGHNA and CDR2 YSLEER. V lost 2 bases to trimming and J lost 4 bases, with 8 bases between them. This CDR3 is built from 13 residues. The CDR3 sequence is CASSQNGGTEAFF. The CDR3, as DNA: TGCGCCAGCAGCCAAAACGGGGGCACTGAAGCTTTCTTT.

CDR3 nucleotide sequence: TGTGCCAGCAGTCAGAACCCCCGGGGGATCGACAATGAGCAGTTCTTC. Amino acids: CASSQNPRGIDNEQFF. The chain employs TRBV6-5 and TRBJ2-1; possibly TRBD2 for D (6 bases). V lost 5 bases to trimming and J lost 5 bases, with 19 bases between them. Germline values: CDR1 MNHEY, CDR2 SVGAGI. The CDR3 totals 16 residues.

This chain connects TRBV21-1 to TRBJ1-2; TRBD1, as called in the table, went unchecked against the DNA. TRBV21-1 is an annotated pseudogene. This CDR3 is 13 amino acids long. CDR3 protein: CASSKRTGYGYTF. CDR3 DNA sequence: TGTGCCAGCAGCAAACGGACAGGGTATGGCTACACCTTC.

This clonotype was detected a few times. The chain joins TRBV27 to TRBJ2-7; no firm D call. CDR1 and CDR2 (germline): MNHEY, SMNVEV (reference sequence). V lost 2 bases and J 3 bases, leaving 20 bases between the germline ends. The CDR3 totals 17 residues. The CDR3 spells CASSLHPQKPALYEQYV. CDR3 nucleotides: TGTGCCAGCAGTTTACACCCCCAGAAACCTGCCCTCTACGAGCAGTACGTC.

The genes are TRBV4-1 and TRBJ1-1, with D perhaps TRBD1 (5 bases). This CDR3 is built from 15 residues. The V gene lost 1 base and the J gene lost 1 base, with 10 bases spanning the gap. Germline-derived CDR1 and CDR2 are MGHRA and YSYEKL. For the CDR3, the DNA is TGCGCCAGCAGCCAAGTGGGGCGGAAGAACACTGAAGCTTTCTTT. It is translated as CASSQVGRKNTEAFF.

There are many counts of this clonotype. The rearrangement joins TRBV4-3 to TRBJ1-4; 8 nucleotides line up with TRBD1. This CDR3 is built from 16 residues. From germline, CDR1 is LGHNA and CDR2 YSLEER. V trimming: 2 bases; J trimming: 8 bases; junction bases outside the gene matches: 10. This CDR3 reads CASSQTSTGAWEKLFF. CDR3 nucleotide sequence: TGCGCCAGCAGCCAAACATCGACAGGGGCATGGGAAAAACTGTTTTTT.

This rearrangement joins TRBV7-6 to TRBJ2-1; the D is unclear. V dropped 1 base and J dropped 8 bases, with 9 bases sitting between them. Germline V gene sequence: CDR1 SGHVS, CDR2 FNYEAQ. This CDR3 has 13 amino acids. This CDR3 is CASSLEGRDEQFF. The CDR3 nucleotides are TGTGCCAGCAGCTTAGAGGGAAGGGATGAGCAGTTCTTC.

The chain combines TRBV4-1 with TRBJ1-1, with D unresolved. Germline V gives CDR1 MGHRA, CDR2 YSYEKL. This CDR3 is 11 amino acids long. The V gene lost 0 bases and the J gene lost 10 bases, with 6 bases spanning the gap. CDR3: CASSQEMVAFF. The CDR3, as DNA: TGCGCCAGCAGCCAAGAGATGGTAGCTTTCTTT.

V is TRBV29-1 and J is TRBJ2-1, with D unclear. The germline gives CDR1 SQVTM, CDR2 ANQGSEA. The CDR3 runs to 13 residues. V gave up 4 bases and J gave up 4 bases, with 11 bases separating them. CDR3 protein: CSVGAPDYNEQFF. The DNA for the CDR3 is TGCAGCGTTGGAGCCCCCGATTACAATGAGCAGTTCTTC.

This chain joins TRBV7-6 and TRBJ1-6, with 7 positions matching TRBD1. This CDR3 contains 13 residues. The V segment lost 6 bases and the J segment 6 bases; nucleotides outside the gene matches: 2. Germline CDR1 SGHVS, CDR2 FNYEAQ. CDR3 loop: CASRNRGNSPLHF. The CDR3 DNA sequence: TGTGCCAGCAGAAACAGGGGTAATTCACCCCTCCACTTT.

This clonotype was counted between two and nine times. This chain links TRBV24-1 with TRBJ1-2; D is undetermined. The ends were cut back, 2 bases at V and 7 bases at J, with 7 bases in the middle. Germline CDR1 reads KGHDR; CDR2 reads SFDVKD. CDR3 length: 12 amino acids. In DNA, the CDR3 is TGTGCCACCAGTGATTCTAAGGTTGGCTACACCTTC. Its translation is CATSDSKVGYTF.